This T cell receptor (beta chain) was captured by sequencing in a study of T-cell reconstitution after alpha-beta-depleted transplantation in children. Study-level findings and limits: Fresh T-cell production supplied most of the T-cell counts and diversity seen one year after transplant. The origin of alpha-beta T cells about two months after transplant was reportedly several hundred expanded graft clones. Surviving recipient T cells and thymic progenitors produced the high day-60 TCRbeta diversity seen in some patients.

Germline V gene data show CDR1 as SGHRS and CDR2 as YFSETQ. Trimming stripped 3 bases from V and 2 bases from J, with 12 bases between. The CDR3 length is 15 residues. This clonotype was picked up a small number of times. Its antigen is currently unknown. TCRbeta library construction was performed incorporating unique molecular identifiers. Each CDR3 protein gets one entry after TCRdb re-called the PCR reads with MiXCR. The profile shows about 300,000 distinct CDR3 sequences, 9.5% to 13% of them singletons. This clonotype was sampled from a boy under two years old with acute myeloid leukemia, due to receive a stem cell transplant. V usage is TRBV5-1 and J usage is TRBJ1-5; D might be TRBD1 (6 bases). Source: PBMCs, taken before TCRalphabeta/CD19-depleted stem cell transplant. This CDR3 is CASSSGTTGNQPQHF. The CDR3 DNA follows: TGCGCCAGCAGCTCTGGGACAACTGGCAATCAGCCCCAGCATTTT.